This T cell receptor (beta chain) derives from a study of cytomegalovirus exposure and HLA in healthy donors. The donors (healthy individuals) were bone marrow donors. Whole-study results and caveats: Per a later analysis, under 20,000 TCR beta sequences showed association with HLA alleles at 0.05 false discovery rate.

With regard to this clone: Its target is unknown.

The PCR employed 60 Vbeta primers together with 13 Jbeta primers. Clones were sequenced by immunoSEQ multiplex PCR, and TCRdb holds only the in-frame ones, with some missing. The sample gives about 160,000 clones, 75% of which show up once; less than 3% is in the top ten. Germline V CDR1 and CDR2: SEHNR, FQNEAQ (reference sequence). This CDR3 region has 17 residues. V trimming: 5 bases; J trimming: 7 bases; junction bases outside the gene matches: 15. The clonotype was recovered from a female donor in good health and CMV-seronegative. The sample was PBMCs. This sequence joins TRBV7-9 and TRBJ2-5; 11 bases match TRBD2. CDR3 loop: CASSVDSSGGPRGTQYF. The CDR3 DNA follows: TGTGCCAGCAGCGTTGATTCTAGCGGGGGGCCGAGGGGGACCCAGTACTTC.